These 21 T cell receptor beta chains were sequenced from one sample in a study of response to subunit inactivated influenza vaccine. TCRdb analysed the RT-PCR reads with MiXCR anew, one entry per CDR3 protein. Of 530,000 or so distinct CDR3 sequences listed, approximately 12% were seen once; the top ten hold about 10%. The sample consisted of PBMCs from blood, taken on the day of vaccination. These receptors all stem from a man in his fifties or sixties who received an inactivated influenza vaccine.

This clonotype was detected a few times. The chain recombines TRBV6-1 with TRBJ1-5; D gene ambiguous. V was shortened by 7 bases and J by 7 bases, with 17 bases between the two germline ends. This CDR3 comprises 14 residues. Per germline, CDR1 MNHNS and CDR2 SASEGT. As DNA, the CDR3 is TGTGCCAGCAAGCTGGACGAGGTCCCACAGCCCCAGCATTTT. It specifies CASKLDEVPQPQHF.

This clonotype was detected only a few times. The V call is TRBV10-3, the J call TRBJ2-5; possibly TRBD2 for D (5 bases). CDR1 is ENHRY and CDR2 is SYGVKD in the germline V gene. Trimming removed 2 bases at V and 1 base at J, with 14 bases between. The CDR3 is 16 amino acids. The CDR3, as DNA: TGTGCCATCAGTGAGGCCGGGAATAGTCCCCAAGAGACCCAGTACTTC. Its protein product is CAISEAGNSPQETQYF.

This clonotype was counted only a few times. The J gene is TRBJ1-1, the V gene TRBV29-1; D gene ambiguous. Trimming took off 5 bases at V and 0 bases at J, with 4 bases between the two ends. This CDR3 comprises 11 residues. CDR1 and CDR2 (germline): SQVTM, ANQGSEA. The CDR3 reads CSVRLNTEAFF. Written as DNA, the CDR3 is TGCAGCGTTAGACTGAACACTGAAGCTTTCTTT.

This clonotype was detected ten times or more. This sequence joins TRBV20-1 and TRBJ2-1; TRBD2 matches 9 bases. Germline trimming cut 2 bases from V and 5 bases from J; bases unmatched to any gene: 7. The CDR3 has 15 amino acids. The germline gives CDR1 DFQATT, CDR2 SNEGSKA (reference sequence). The DNA of the CDR3 is TGCAGTGCTAGATCTCACAGCGGGAGGAACAATGAGCAGTTCTTC. It encodes CSARSHSGRNNEQFF.

This chain uses TRBV20-1 with TRBJ2-5; D is possibly TRBD2 (6 bases). Germline lookup yields CDR1 DFQATT and CDR2 SNEGSKA (reference sequence). The ends were cut back, 3 bases at V and 1 base at J, with 12 bases in the middle. There are 14 residues in the CDR3. The CDR3 protein is CSARGGESQETQYF. The CDR3, as DNA: TGCAGTGCTAGGGGCGGGGAATCCCAAGAGACCCAGTACTTC.

This clonotype showed up just a few times. The V and J genes are TRBV20-1 and TRBJ2-3, with unresolved D. The CDR3 is 11 amino acids. The germline V and J ends were trimmed by 6 bases and 3 bases, with 7 bases remaining between them. Germline CDR1 is DFQATT and CDR2 is SNEGSKA (reference sequence). CDR3 region: CSAPRTDTQYF. DNA of the CDR3: TGCAGTGCACCGCGAACAGATACGCAGTATTTT.

The CDR3 DNA follows: TGCAGTGCTTCGAGACAGGGGGGATACGAGCAGTACTTC. Translating gives CSASRQGGYEQYF. The chain recombines TRBV20-1 with TRBJ2-7, with TRBD1 identical over 9 bases. The V segment lost 5 bases and the J segment 4 bases; nucleotides outside the gene matches: 6. Germline values: CDR1 DFQATT, CDR2 SNEGSKA (reference sequence). This CDR3 has 13 amino acids.

This chain links TRBV18 with TRBJ1-2, with D hard to call. The CDR3 has 14 amino acids. CDR1 is KGHSH and CDR2 is LQKENI in the germline V gene. Trimming pared 5 bases from V and 3 bases from J, leaving 13 bases between. The CDR3 DNA reads TGTGCCAGCTCAAAACAAAGGGCCGACTATGGCTACACCTTC. Translation: CASSKQRADYGYTF.

This clonotype was detected ten times or more. The chain carries TRBV29-1 and TRBJ1-1; D is perhaps TRBD1 (6 bases). The CDR3 runs to 13 residues. Germline V gene sequence: CDR1 SQVTM, CDR2 ANQGSEA. V was cut by 3 bases and J by 5 bases, with 13 bases left in between. The CDR3 loop is CSVDGGPGTEAFF. In DNA form, the CDR3 reads TGCAGCGTTGACGGGGGGCCTGGGACTGAAGCTTTCTTT.

The V and J genes are TRBV20-1 and TRBJ2-5; D unresolved. Germline V gives CDR1 DFQATT, CDR2 SNEGSKA (reference sequence). V lost 4 bases, J lost 5 bases, and 8 bases lay in between. The CDR3 extends over 11 amino acids. CDR3 sequence (DNA): TGCAGTGCTACGAGAGGCGAGACCCAGTACTTC. The encoded protein is CSATRGETQYF.

V and J are TRBV11-2 and TRBJ2-7; D perhaps matches TRBD2 (8 bases). The ends were cut back, 1 base at V and 0 bases at J, with 16 bases in the middle. The CDR3 loop spans 17 amino acids. Germline V gives CDR1 SGHAT, CDR2 FQNNGV. CDR3 protein: CASSLGPTGTSSYEQYF. The CDR3, as DNA: TGTGCCAGCAGCTTAGGACCGACAGGGACTAGCTCCTACGAGCAGTACTTC.

The V gene is TRBV20-1, the J gene TRBJ2-7, with TRBD2 matching over 16 bases. CDR3 length: 18 residues. Germline loops: CDR1 DFQATT, CDR2 SNEGSKA (reference sequence). With 1 base clipped from V and 4 bases from J, the junction kept 10 bases outside the gene matches. The CDR3 bases are TGCAGTGCTAGAGGACGGGGACTAGCGGGGGGGAAAGTATACGAGCAGTACTTC. This encodes CSARGRGLAGGKVYEQYF.

V is TRBV5-1 and J is TRBJ2-6; D remains unclear. V lost 4 bases and J lost 3, with 11 bases in between. This CDR3 contains 15 residues. Germline values: CDR1 SGHRS, CDR2 YFSETQ. Here the CDR3 DNA reads TGCGCCAGCAGCAGCCGTGACGGTGGGGCCAACGTCCTGACTTTC. Its translation: CASSSRDGGANVLTF.

The chain recombines TRBV5-1 with TRBJ2-2; 10 bases are a match to TRBD1. Trimming took 4 bases from V and 0 from J; bases not matched to a gene: 3. Per germline, CDR1 SGHRS and CDR2 YFSETQ. CDR3 length: 16 amino acids. DNA for the CDR3: TGCGCCAGCAGCCGGGGGACAGGGGCGAACACCGGGGAGCTGTTTTTT. It codes for CASSRGTGANTGELFF.

V is TRBV20-1 and J is TRBJ2-3, with TRBD2 matching 11 bases. The junction had 6 bases not matched to a gene; V was cut back by 3 bases and J by 4 bases. The CDR3 consists of 15 residues. CDR1 and CDR2 from the germline V gene are DFQATT and SNEGSKA (reference sequence). The CDR3 DNA reads as TGCAGTGCTAGTGGACTAGCGGGCACCCCAGATACGCAGTATTTT. Translating it yields CSASGLAGTPDTQYF.

Only a few counts were recorded for this clonotype. The chain uses TRBV9 and TRBJ2-7, with a weak D call TRBD1 (6 bases). The germline V gene encodes CDR1 SGDLS and CDR2 YYNGEE. The V gene lost 3 bases and the J gene lost 2 bases, with 15 bases spanning the gap. CDR3 length: 15 amino acids. CDR3 amino acids: CASSATGSPAYEQYF. DNA of the CDR3: TGTGCCAGCAGCGCTACAGGGAGTCCGGCCTACGAGCAGTACTTC. The complete variable domain, with remaining parts taken from reference TRBV9 and TRBJ2-7, reads DSGVTQTPKHLITATGQRVTLRCSPRSGDLSVYWYQQSLDQGLQFLIQYYNGEERAKGNILERFSAQQFPDLHSELNLSSLELGDSALYFCASSATGSPAYEQYFGPGTRLTVT.

The rearrangement links TRBV20-1 to TRBJ2-1; tentative D call: TRBD1 (5 bases). Looked up from germline, CDR1 is DFQATT and CDR2 is SNEGSKA (reference sequence). The CDR3 covers 14 residues. V shed 7 bases and J shed 2 bases, with 15 bases lying between them. The CDR3 DNA follows: TGCAGTGTTAAGGGGATTTACGCCTACAATGAGCAGTTCTTC. Translating it yields CSVKGIYAYNEQFF.

The sample holds a few counts of this clonotype. The CDR3 spells CASSPDGGQPQHF. In nucleotides, the CDR3 is TGTGCCAGCAGCCCCGACGGGGGTCAGCCCCAGCATTTT. This sequence joins TRBV12-3 or TRBV12-4 and TRBJ1-5, with D perhaps matching TRBD1 (5 bases). V dropped 6 bases and J dropped 6 bases, with 12 bases sitting between them. CDR3 length equals 13 residues.

This clonotype was detected only a few times. CDR3 amino acids: CASRPGEGPNEQFF. CDR3 coding DNA: TGTGCCAGCAGACCTGGTGAAGGGCCTAATGAGCAGTTCTTC. The rearrangement uses TRBV2 and TRBJ2-1; no clear D gene. The germline CDR1 and CDR2 sequences are SNHLY and FYNNEI. CDR3 size: 14 residues. Trimming pared 6 bases from V and 7 bases from J, leaving 16 bases between.

The chain recombines TRBV5-6 with TRBJ2-7, with D possibly TRBD1 on 6 matching bases. The CDR3 has 14 amino acids. The germline gives CDR1 SGHDT, CDR2 YYEEEE. With 0 bases removed from V and 3 bases from J, the gap between germline ends came to 10 bases. DNA for the CDR3: TGTGCCAGCAGCTTGGCCTCCAGGGGCTACGAGCAGTACTTC. This codes for CASSLASRGYEQYF.

This rearrangement joins TRBV7-2 to TRBJ2-3, with D unclear. CDR1 is SGHTA and CDR2 is FQGNSA in the germline V gene. The CDR3 sequence is 12 residues long. V dropped 7 bases and J dropped 0 bases, with 5 bases sitting between them. The chain's CDR3 is CASNTSTDTQYF. The CDR3 region has the DNA TGTGCCAGCAACACCAGCACAGATACGCAGTATTTT.